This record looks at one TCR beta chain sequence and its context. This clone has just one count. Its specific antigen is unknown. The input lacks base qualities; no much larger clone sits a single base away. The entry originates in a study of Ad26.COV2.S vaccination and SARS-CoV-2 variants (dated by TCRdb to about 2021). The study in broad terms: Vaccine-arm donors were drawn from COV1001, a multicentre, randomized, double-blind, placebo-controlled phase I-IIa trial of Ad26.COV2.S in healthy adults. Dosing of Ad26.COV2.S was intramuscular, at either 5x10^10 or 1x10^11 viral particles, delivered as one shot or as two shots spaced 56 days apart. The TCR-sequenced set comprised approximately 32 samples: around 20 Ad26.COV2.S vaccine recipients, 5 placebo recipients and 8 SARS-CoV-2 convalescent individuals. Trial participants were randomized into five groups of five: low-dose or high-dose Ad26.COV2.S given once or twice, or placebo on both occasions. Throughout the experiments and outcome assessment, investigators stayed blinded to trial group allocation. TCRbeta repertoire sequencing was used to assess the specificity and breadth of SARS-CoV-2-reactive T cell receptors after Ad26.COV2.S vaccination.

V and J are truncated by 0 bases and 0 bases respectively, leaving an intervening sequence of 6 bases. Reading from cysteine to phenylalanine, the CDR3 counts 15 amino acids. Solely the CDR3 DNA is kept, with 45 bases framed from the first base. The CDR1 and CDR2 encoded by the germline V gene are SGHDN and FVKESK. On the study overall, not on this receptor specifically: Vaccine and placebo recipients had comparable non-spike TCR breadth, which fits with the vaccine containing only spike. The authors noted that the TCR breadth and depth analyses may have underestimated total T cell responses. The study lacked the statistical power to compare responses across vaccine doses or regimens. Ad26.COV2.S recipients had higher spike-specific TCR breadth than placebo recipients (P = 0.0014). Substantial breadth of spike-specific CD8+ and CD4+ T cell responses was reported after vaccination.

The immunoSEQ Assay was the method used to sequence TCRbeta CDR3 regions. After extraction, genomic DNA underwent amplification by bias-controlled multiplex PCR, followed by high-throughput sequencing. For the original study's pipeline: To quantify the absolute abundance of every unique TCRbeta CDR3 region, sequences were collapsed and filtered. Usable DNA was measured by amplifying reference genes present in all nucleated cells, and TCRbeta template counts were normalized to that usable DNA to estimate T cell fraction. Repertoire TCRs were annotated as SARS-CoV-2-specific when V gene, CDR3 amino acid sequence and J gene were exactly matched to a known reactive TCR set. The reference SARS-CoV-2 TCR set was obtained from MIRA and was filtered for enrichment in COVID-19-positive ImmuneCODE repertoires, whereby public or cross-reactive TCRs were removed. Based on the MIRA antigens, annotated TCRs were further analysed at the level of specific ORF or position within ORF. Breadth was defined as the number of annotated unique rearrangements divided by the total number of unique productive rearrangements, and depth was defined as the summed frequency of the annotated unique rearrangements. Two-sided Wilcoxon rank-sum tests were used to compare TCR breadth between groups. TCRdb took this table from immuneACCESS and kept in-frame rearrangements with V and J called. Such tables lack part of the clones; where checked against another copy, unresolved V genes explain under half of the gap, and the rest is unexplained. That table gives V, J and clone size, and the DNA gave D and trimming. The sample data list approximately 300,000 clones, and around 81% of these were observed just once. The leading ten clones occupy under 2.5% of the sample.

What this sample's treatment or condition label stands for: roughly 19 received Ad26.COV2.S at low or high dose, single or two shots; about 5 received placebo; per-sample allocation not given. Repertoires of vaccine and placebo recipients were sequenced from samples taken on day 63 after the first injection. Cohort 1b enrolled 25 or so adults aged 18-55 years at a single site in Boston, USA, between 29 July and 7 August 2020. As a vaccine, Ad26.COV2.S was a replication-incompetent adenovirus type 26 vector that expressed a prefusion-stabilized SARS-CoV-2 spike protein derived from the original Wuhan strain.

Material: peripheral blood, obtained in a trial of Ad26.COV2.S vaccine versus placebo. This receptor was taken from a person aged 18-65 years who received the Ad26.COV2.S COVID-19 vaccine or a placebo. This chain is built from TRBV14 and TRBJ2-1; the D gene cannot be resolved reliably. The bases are TGTGCCAGCAGCCAAGAAGGCCTCTCCTACAATGAGCAGTTCTTC. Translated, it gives CASSQEGLSYNEQFF.